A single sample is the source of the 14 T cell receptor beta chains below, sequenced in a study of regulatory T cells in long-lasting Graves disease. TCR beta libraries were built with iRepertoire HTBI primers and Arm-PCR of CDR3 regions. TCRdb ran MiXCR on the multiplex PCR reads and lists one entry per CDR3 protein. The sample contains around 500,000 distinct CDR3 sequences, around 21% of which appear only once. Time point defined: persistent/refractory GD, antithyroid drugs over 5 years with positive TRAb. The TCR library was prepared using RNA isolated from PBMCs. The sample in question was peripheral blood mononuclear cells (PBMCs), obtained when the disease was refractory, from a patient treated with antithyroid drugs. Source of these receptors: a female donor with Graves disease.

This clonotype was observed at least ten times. The CDR3 nucleotides are TGTGCCAGCAGTTTATCAGCGGGAGAGGCTGAGACCCAGTACTTC. Protein: CASSLSAGEAETQYF. V usage is TRBV28 and J usage is TRBJ2-5; 8 bases align to TRBD2. Germline V gene sequence: CDR1 MDHEN, CDR2 SYDVKM. The length of the CDR3 is 15 residues. Trimming took 1 base from V and 5 from J; bases not matched to a gene: 6.

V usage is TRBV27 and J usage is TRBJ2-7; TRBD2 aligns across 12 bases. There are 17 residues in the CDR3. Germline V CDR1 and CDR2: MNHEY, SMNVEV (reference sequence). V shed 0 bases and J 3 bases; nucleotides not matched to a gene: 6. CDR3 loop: CASSLSITSGRFYEQYF. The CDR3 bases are TGTGCCAGCAGTTTATCTATAACTAGCGGGAGGTTCTACGAGCAGTACTTC.

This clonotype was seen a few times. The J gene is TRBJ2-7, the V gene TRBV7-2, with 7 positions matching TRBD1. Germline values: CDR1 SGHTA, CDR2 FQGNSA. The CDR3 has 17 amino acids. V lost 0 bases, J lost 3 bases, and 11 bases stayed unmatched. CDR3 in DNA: TGTGCCAGCAGCTTAGCGAGGGGGCGCGGATTCGGCTACGAGCAGTACTTC. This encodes CASSLARGRGFGYEQYF.

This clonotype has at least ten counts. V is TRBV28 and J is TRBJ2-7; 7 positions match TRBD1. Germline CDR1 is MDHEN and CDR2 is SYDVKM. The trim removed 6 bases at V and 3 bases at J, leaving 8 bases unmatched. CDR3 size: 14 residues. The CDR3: CASRDNTGVYEQYF. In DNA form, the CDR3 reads TGTGCCAGCAGGGACAACACAGGGGTCTACGAGCAGTACTTC.

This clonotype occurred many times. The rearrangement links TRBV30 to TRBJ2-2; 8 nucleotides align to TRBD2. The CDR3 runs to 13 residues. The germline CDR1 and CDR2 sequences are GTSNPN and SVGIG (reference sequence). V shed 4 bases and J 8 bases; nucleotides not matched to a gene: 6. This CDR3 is CAWIGLAQGELFF. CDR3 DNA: TGTGCCTGGATAGGACTAGCCCAGGGGGAGCTGTTTTTT. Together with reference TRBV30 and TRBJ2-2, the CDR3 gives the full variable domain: SQTIHQWPATLVQPVGSPLSLECTVEGTSNPNLYWYRQAAGRGLQLLFYSVGIGQISSEVPQNLSASRPQDRQFILSSKKLLLSDSGFYLCAWIGLAQGELFFGEGSRLTVL.

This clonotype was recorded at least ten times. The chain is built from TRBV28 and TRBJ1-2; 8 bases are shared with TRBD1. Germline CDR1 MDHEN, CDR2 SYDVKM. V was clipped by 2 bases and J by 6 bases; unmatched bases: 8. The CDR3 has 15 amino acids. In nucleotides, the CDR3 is TGTGCCAGCAGTTTACTTGGACAGGGTTTTAATGGCTACACCTTC. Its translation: CASSLLGQGFNGYTF.

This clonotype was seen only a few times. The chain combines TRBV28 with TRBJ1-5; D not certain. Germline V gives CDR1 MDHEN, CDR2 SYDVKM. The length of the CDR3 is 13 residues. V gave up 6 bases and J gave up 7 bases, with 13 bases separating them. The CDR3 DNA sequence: TGTGCCAGCAGCCCCGACCGGGTCCAGCCCCAGCATTTT. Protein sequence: CASSPDRVQPQHF.

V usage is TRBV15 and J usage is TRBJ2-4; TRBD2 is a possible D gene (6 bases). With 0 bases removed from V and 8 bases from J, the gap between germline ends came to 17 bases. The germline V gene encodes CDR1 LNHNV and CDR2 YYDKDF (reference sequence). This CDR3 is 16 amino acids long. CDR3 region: CATSRERSGERDIQYF. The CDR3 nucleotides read TGTGCCACCAGCAGAGAGCGGTCGGGGGAGAGGGACATTCAGTACTTC.

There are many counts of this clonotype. As DNA, the CDR3 is TGTGCCAGCAAGGCGGGAGGGGGCTACGAGCAGTACTTC. The encoded protein is CASKAGGGYEQYF. The V call is TRBV11-1, the J call TRBJ2-7; 9 bases agree with TRBD2. The CDR3 consists of 13 residues. CDR1 is SGHAT, CDR2 FQDESV, per germline (reference sequence). Trimming removed 7 bases from V and 3 bases from J; junction bases left unmatched: 4.

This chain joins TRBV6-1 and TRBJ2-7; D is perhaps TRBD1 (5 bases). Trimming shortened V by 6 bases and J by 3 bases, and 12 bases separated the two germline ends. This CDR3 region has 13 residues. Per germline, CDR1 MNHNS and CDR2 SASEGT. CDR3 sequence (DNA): TGTGCCAGCAGGGAGACAGCCGGCTACGAGCAGTACTTC. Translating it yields CASRETAGYEQYF.

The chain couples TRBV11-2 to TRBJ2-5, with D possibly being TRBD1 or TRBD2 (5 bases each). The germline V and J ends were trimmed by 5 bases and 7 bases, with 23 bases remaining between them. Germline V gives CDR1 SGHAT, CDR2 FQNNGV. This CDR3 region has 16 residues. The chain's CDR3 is CASSHLGKIDGGTQYF. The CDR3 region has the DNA TGTGCCAGCAGCCACCTGGGGAAAATAGATGGGGGGACCCAGTACTTC.

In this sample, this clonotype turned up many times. The CDR3 DNA reads as TGTGCCAGCAGACTCTACGAGCAGTACTTC. It specifies CASRLYEQYF. The rearrangement joins TRBV2 to TRBJ2-7; no clear D gene. Germline V gives CDR1 SNHLY, CDR2 FYNNEI. Trimming removed 6 bases from V and 3 bases from J, with 3 bases in between. The CDR3 length is 10 residues.

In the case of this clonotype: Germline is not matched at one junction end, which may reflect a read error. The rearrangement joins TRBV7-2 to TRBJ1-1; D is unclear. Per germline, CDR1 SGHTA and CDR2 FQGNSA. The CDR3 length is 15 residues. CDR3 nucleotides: TGTGCCAGCAGCTTAGGGGCCCTCATGAACACTGAACCTTTCTTT. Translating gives CASSLGALMNTEPFF. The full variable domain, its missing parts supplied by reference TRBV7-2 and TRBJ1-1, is GAGVSQSPSNKVTEKGKDVELRCDPISGHTALYWYRQSLGQGLEFLIYFQGNSAPDKSGLPSDRFSAERTGGSVSTLTIQRTQQEDSAVYLCASSLGALMNTEPFFGQGTRLTVV.

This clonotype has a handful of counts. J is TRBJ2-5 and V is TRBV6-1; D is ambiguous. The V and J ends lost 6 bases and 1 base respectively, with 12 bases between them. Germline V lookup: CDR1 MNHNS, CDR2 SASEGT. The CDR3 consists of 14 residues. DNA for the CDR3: TGTGCCAGCAGAACCCCCCCAGCCCAAGAGACCCAGTACTTC. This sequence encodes CASRTPPAQETQYF.